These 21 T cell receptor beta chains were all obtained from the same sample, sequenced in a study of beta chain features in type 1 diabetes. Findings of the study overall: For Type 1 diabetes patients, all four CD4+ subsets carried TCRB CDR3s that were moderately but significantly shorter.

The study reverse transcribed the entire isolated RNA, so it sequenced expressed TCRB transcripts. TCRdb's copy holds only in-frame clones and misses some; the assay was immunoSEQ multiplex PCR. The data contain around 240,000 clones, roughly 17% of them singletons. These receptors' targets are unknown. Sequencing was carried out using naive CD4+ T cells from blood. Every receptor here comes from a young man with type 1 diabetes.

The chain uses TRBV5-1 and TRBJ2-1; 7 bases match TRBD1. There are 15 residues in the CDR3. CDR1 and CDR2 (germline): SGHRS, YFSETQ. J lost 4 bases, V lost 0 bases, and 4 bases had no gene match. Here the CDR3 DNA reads TGCGCCAGCAGCTTGGCCGACAGGGTGTACAATGAGCAGTTCTTC. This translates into CASSLADRVYNEQFF.

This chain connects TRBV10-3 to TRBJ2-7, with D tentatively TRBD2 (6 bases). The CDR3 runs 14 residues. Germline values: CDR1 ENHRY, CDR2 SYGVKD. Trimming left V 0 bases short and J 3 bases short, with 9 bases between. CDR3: CAISESMGGYEQYF. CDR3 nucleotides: TGTGCCATCAGTGAGTCGATGGGGGGCTACGAGCAGTACTTC.

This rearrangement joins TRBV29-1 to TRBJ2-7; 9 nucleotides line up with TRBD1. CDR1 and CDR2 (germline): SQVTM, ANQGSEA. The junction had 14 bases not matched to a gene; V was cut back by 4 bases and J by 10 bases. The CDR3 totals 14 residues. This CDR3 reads CSVVLGTGPLLQYF. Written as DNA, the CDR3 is TGCAGCGTTGTTCTAGGGACAGGGCCCCTTCTCCAGTACTTC.

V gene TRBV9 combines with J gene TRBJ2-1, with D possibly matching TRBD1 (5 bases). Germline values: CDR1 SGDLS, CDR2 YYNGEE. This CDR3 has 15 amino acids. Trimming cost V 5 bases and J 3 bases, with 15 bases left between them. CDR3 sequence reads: CASRPQGSGYNEQFF. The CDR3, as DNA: TGTGCCAGCAGACCCCAGGGCTCGGGCTACAATGAGCAGTTCTTC.

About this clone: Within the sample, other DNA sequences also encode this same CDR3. The DNA of the CDR3 is TGTGCCAGCAGCGTAGAAGAGACCCAGTACTTC. As protein: CASSVEETQYF. The chain has TRBV9 and TRBJ2-5; no definite D call. The germline V gene has CDR1 SGDLS and CDR2 YYNGEE. The CDR3 runs 11 residues. Trimming pared 0 bases from V and 3 bases from J, leaving 0 bases between.

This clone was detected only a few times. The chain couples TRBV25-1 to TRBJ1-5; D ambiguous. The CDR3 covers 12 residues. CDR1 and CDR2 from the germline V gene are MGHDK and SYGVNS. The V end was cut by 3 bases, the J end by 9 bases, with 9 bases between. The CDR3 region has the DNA TGTGCCAGCAGTGAGTCTCAGTCGCCCCAGCATTTT. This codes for CASSESQSPQHF.

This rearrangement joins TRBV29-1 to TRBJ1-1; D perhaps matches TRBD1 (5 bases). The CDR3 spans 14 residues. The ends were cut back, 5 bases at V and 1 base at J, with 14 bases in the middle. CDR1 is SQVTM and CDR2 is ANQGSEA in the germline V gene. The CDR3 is CSVTTLTENTEAFF. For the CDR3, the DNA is TGCAGCGTTACGACCTTGACAGAGAACACTGAAGCTTTCTTT. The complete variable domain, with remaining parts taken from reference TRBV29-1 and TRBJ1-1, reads SAVISQKPSRDICQRGTSLTIQCQVDSQVTMMFWYRQQPGQSLTLIATANQGSEATYESGFVIDKFPISRPNLTFSTLTVSNMSPEDSSIYLCSVTTLTENTEAFFGQGTRLTVV.

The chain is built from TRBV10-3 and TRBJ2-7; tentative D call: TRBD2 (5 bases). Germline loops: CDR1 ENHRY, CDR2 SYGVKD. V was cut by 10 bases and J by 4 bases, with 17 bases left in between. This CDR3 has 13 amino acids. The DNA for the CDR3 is TGTGCCACCCAGGACTCGTTTAGTTACGAGCAGTACTTC. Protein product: CATQDSFSYEQYF.

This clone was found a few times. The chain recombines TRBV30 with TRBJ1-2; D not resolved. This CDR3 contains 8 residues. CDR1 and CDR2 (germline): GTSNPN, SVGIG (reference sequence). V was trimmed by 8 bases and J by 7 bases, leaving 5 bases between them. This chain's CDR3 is CAAAGYTF. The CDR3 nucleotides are TGTGCCGCAGCTGGCTACACCTTC.

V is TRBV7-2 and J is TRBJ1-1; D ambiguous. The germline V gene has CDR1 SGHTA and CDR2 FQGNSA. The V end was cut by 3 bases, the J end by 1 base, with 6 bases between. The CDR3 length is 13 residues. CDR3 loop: CASSLWQNTEAFF. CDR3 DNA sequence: TGTGCCAGCAGCTTGTGGCAGAACACTGAAGCTTTCTTT.

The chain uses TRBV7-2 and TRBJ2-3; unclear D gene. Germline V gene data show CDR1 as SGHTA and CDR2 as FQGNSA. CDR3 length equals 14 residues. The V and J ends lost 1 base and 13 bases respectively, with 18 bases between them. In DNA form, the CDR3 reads TGTGCCAGCAGCTTAGAGTACAGCGATACGGTGGAGTATTTT. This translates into CASSLEYSDTVEYF.

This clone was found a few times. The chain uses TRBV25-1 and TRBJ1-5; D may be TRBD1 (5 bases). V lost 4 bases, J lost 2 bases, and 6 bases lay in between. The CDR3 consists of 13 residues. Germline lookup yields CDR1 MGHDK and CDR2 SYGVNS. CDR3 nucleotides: TGTGCCAGCAGTGGAGGGGGCAATCAGCCCCAGCATTTT. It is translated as CASSGGGNQPQHF.

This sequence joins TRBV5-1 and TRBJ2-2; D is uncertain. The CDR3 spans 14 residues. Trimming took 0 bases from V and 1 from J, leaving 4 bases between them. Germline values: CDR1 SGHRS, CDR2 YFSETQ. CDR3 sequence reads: CASSLGRNTGELFF. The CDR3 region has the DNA TGCGCCAGCAGCTTGGGCAGGAACACCGGGGAGCTGTTTTTT.

The CDR3 here is CSAPGQGNTGELFF. The CDR3 DNA sequence: TGCAGCGCCCCGGGACAGGGAAACACCGGGGAGCTGTTTTTT. The V call is TRBV29-1, the J call TRBJ2-2; TRBD1 aligns across 9 bases. J was trimmed by 2 bases and V by 7 bases; bases with no gene match: 5. The CDR3 totals 14 residues. Germline CDR1 is SQVTM and CDR2 is ANQGSEA.

CDR3 in amino acids: CASSLEGRGGPQYF. CDR3 DNA sequence: TGTGCCAGCAGCTTAGAGGGCAGGGGAGGACCCCAGTACTTC. V is TRBV7-8 and J is TRBJ2-5; D may match TRBD1 or TRBD2 (6 bases each). The ends were cut back, 1 base at V and 9 bases at J, with 15 bases in the middle. Germline lookup yields CDR1 SGHVS and CDR2 FQNEAQ. The CDR3 extends over 14 amino acids.

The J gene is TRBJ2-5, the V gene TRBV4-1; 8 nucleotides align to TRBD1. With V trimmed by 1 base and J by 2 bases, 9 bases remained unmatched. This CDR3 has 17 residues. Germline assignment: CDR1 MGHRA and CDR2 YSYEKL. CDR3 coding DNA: TGCGCCAGCAGCCAAGCCCAGGGGGCGCCTGGGCAAGAGACCCAGTACTTC. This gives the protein CASSQAQGAPGQETQYF.

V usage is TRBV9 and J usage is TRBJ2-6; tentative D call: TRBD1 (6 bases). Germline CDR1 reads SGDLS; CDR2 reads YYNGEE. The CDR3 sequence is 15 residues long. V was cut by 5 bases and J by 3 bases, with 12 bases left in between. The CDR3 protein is CASSKTGLGANVLTF. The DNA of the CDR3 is TGTGCCAGCAGTAAAACAGGGCTTGGGGCCAACGTCCTGACTTTC. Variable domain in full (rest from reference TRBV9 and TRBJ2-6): DSGVTQTPKHLITATGQRVTLRCSPRSGDLSVYWYQQSLDQGLQFLIQYYNGEERAKGNILERFSAQQFPDLHSELNLSSLELGDSALYFCASSKTGLGANVLTFGAGSRLTVL.

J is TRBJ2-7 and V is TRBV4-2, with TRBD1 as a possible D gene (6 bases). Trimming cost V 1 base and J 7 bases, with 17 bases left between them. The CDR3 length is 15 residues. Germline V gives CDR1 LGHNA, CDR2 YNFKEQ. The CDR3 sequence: CASSQGGQTSKEQYF. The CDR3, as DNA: TGTGCCAGCAGCCAAGGCGGACAGACAAGCAAGGAGCAGTACTTC.

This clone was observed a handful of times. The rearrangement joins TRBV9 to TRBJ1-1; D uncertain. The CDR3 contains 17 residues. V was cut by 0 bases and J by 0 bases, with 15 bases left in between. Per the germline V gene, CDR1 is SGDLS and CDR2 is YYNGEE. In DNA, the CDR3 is TGTGCCAGCAGCGTAGGGCCCTATCCCAGCATGAACACTGAAGCTTTCTTT. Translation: CASSVGPYPSMNTEAFF.

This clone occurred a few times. CDR3 loop: CATSSVNEKLFF. CDR3 sequence (DNA): TGTGCCACCAGCAGCGTTAATGAAAAACTGTTTTTT. The chain joins TRBV15 to TRBJ1-4; D is unresolved. This CDR3 has 12 residues. V dropped 3 bases and J dropped 4 bases, with 3 bases sitting between them. Germline V lookup: CDR1 LNHNV, CDR2 YYDKDF (reference sequence).

CDR3 residues: CSVNSVAGVAYNEQFF. For the CDR3, the DNA is TGCAGCGTTAACTCCGTAGCGGGAGTGGCCTACAATGAGCAGTTCTTC. This chain links TRBV29-1 with TRBJ2-1; 9 nucleotides match TRBD2. Germline V gene data show CDR1 as SQVTM and CDR2 as ANQGSEA. J lost 2 bases, V lost 5 bases, and 10 bases had no gene match. The CDR3 runs to 16 residues.